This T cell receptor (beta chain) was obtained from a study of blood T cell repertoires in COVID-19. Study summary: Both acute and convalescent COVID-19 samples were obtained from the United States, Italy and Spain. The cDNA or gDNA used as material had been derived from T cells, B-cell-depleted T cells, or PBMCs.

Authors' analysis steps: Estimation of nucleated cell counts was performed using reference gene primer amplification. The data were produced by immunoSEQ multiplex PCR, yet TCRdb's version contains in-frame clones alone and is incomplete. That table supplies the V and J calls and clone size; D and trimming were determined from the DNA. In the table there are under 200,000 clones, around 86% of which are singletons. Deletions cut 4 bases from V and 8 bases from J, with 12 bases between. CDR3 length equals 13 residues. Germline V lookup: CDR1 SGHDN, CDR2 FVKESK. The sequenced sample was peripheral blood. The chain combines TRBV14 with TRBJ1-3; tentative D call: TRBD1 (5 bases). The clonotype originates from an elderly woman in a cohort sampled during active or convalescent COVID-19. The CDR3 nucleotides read TGTGCCAGCAGCCCCCGAACGGGGGACACCATATATTTT. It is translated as CASSPRTGDTIYF.